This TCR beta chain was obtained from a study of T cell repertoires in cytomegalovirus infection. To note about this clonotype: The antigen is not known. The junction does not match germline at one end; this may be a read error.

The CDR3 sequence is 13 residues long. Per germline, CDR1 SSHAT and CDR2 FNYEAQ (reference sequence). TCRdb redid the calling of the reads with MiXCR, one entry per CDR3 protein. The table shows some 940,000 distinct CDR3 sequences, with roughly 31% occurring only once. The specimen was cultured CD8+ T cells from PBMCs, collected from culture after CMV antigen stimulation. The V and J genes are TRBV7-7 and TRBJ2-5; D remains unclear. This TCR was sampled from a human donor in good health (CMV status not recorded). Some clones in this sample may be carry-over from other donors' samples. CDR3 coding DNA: TGTGCTAGCAGCTACCCTGGACAAGAGACCCAGTACTTC. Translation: CASSYPGQETQYF. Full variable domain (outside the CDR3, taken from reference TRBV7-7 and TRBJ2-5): GAGVSQSPRYKVTKRGQDVTLRCDPISSHATLYWYQQALGQGPEFLTYFNYEAQPDKSGLPSDRFSAERPEGSISTLTIQRTEQRDSAMYRCASSYPGQETQYFGPGTRLLVL.